Here is one T cell receptor (beta chain) with its context. Its target is unknown. This entry belongs to a study of T cell repertoires in cytomegalovirus infection. At the level of the study: CMV infection and matching HLA type were both indicated by public TCR beta signatures.

The CDR3 has 15 amino acids. The germline V gene encodes CDR1 MNHEY and CDR2 SVGAGI. V shed 10 bases, J shed 2 bases, and the junction held 12 bases outside the gene matches. MiXCR was run by TCRdb on the reads, yielding one entry per CDR3 protein. The sample yields some 800,000 distinct CDR3 sequences, about 28% seen once. Study results and caveats: HLA-C-restricted CMV-specific TCR beta clonotypes were dominant in the ex vivo response.

V gene TRBV6-5 combines with J gene TRBJ2-7; 9 bases match TRBD1. The starting material was cultured CD8+ T cells from PBMCs, obtained from culture after CMV antigen stimulation. The sequence derives from a human donor in good health (CMV status not recorded). Some clones in this sample may be carry-over from other donors' samples. The CDR3 spells CATSPGTGTPYEQYF. The CDR3 bases are TGTGCCACCAGCCCTGGGACAGGGACCCCCTACGAGCAGTACTTC.